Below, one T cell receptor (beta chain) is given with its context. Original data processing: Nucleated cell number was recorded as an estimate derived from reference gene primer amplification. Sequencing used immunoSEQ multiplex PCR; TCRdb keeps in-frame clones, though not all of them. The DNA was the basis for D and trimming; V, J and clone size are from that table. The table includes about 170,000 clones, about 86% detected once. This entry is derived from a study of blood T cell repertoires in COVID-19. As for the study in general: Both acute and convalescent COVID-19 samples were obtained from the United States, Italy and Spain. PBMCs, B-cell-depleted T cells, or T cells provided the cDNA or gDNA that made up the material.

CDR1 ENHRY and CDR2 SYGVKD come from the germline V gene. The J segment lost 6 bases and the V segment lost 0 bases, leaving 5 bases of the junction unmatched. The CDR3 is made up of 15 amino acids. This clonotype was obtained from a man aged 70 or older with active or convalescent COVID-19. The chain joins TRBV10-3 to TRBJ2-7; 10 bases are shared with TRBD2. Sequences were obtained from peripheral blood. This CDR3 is CAISESAGGLGEQYF. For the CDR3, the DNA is TGTGCCATCAGTGAGTCAGCGGGAGGGTTGGGCGAGCAGTACTTC.